This T cell receptor (beta chain) was captured in a study of cytomegalovirus exposure and HLA in healthy donors. This clone came up a few times. This CDR3 spans 11 amino acids. V was cut by 6 bases and J by 5 bases, with 10 bases left in between. CDR1 is DFQATT and CDR2 is SNEGSKA in the germline V gene (reference sequence). PCR involved 60 Vbeta and 13 Jbeta primers. TCRdb keeps only in-frame clones here, not all; method: immunoSEQ multiplex PCR. The sample holds about 160,000 clones; 77% are singletons and the top ten take about 1.5%. Sequencing input: PBMCs. The sequence came from a woman in her twenties or thirties in good health and CMV-seronegative. V and J are TRBV20-1 and TRBJ2-5; the D gene is possibly TRBD1 (5 bases). The CDR3 region has the DNA TGCAGTGCCAGGGCATGGGAGACCCAGTACTTC. It translates to CSARAWETQYF.